The clone carrying this T cell receptor beta chain occurred once. The source of the sample is a study of blood T cell repertoires in COVID-19. Study summary: PBMCs, B-cell-depleted T cells, or T cells were the source of the cDNA or gDNA that made up the material.

The CDR3 runs to 15 residues. V was pared by 5 bases and J by 0 bases, with 6 bases of the junction left unmatched. CDR1 LNHDA and CDR2 SQIVND come from the germline V gene (reference sequence). The table came from immunoSEQ multiplex PCR; TCRdb's copy has only in-frame clones and leaves some out. The sample carries 200,000 or so clones, around 90% recorded once. The TCR was taken from a woman aged 25 to 45 who had been exposed to COVID-19. This chain uses TRBV19 with TRBJ1-2, with 7 positions matching TRBD1. The material sequenced was PBMCs or T cells enriched from blood (not recorded which). CDR3 nucleotides: TGTGCCAGTAGTCCGAACAGGGGTGCTAACTATGGCTACACCTTC. Translated: CASSPNRGANYGYTF.